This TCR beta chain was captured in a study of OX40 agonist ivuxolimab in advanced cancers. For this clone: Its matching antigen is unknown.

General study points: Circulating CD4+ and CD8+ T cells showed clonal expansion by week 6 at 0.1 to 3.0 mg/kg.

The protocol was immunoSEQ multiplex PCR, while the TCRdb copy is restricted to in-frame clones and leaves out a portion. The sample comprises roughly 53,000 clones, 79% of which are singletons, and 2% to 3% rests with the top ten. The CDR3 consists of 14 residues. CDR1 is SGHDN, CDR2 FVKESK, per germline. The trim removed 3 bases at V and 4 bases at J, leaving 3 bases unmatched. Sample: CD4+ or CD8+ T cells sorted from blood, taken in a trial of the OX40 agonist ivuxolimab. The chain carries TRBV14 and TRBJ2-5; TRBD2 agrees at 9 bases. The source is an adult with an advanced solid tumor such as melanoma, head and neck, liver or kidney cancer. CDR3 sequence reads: CASSQLAGIETQYF. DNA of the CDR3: TGTGCCAGCAGCCAGCTAGCGGGGATAGAGACCCAGTACTTC. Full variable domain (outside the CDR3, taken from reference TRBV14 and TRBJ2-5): EAGVTQFPSHSVIEKGQTVTLRCDPISGHDNLYWYRRVMGKEIKFLLHFVKESKQDESGMPNNRFLAERTGGTYSTLKVQPAELEDSGVYFCASSQLAGIETQYFGPGTRLLVL.